These 9 T cell receptor beta chains came from one sample sequenced in a study of neoadjuvant anti-PD-1 for oral cavity cancer. Clones were sequenced by immunoSEQ multiplex PCR, and TCRdb holds only the in-frame ones, with some missing. The sample includes around 81,000 clones, approximately 80% of them seen just once. The sequenced sample was PBMCs, obtained before nivolumab (anti-PD-1) treatment. The receptor source for this set is a person aged 35 to 85 with oral cavity squamous cell carcinoma.

The chain couples TRBV2 to TRBJ1-4; TRBD1 might be the D (5 bases). V lost 0 bases and J lost 9, with 14 bases in between. Germline CDR1 SNHLY, CDR2 FYNNEI. CDR3 length: 15 residues. CDR3 region: CASSEAQEGLKKLFF. The DNA of the CDR3 is TGTGCCAGCAGTGAAGCCCAAGAGGGGCTAAAAAAACTGTTTTTT.

This chain joins TRBV5-1 and TRBJ2-2, with 9 bases fitting TRBD2. CDR1 SGHRS and CDR2 YFSETQ come from the germline V gene. The CDR3 consists of 19 residues. V lost 0 bases to trimming and J lost 3 bases; unmatched junction nucleotides: 12. CDR3 nucleotide sequence: TGCGCCAGCAGCTTGGCAGGACAGATAGCGGGAGTGGACACCGGGGAGCTGTTTTTT. The encoded protein is CASSLAGQIAGVDTGELFF.

CDR3 loop: CASIVAGGNEQYF. In nucleotides, the CDR3 is TGTGCCAGCATCGTAGCGGGAGGGAACGAGCAGTACTTC. The chain has TRBV6-1 and TRBJ2-7, with 11 bases matching TRBD2. Trimming took 7 bases from V and 5 from J; bases not matched to a gene: 4. Germline CDR1 MNHNS, CDR2 SASEGT. CDR3 length equals 13 residues.

The sample holds a few counts of this clone. This chain connects TRBV5-4 to TRBJ2-7, with D perhaps TRBD1 (6 bases). Germline CDR1 reads SGHNT; CDR2 reads YYREEE (reference sequence). This CDR3 has 15 residues. V was cut by 4 bases and J by 3 bases, with 17 bases left in between. The CDR3 DNA sequence: TGTGCCAGCAGCCCGGGGTCAGGGGCGGGCTACGAGCAGTACTTC. Translated: CASSPGSGAGYEQYF.

The chain recombines TRBV7-9 with TRBJ2-2; 11 positions agree with TRBD1. The CDR3 length is 15 residues. The germline CDR1 and CDR2 sequences are SEHNR and FQNEAQ (reference sequence). The V and J ends lost 4 bases and 5 bases, in that order; junction bases with no gene match: 3. The CDR3 region has the DNA TGTGCCAGCAGCTCGGGACAGGGGGGTACCGGGGAGCTGTTTTTT. This codes for CASSSGQGGTGELFF.

The chain carries TRBV29-1 and TRBJ1-1; D is possibly TRBD1 (6 bases). Trimming removed 7 bases at V and 1 base at J, with 13 bases between. The V gene's germline CDR1 is SQVTM and CDR2 ANQGSEA. The CDR3 is 13 residues long. The CDR3 region is CSGTQGGNTEAFF. DNA of the CDR3: TGCAGCGGTACACAGGGAGGGAACACTGAAGCTTTCTTT. Variable domain in full (rest from reference TRBV29-1 and TRBJ1-1): SAVISQKPSRDICQRGTSLTIQCQVDSQVTMMFWYRQQPGQSLTLIATANQGSEATYESGFVIDKFPISRPNLTFSTLTVSNMSPEDSSIYLCSGTQGGNTEAFFGQGTRLTVV.

V is TRBV6-5 and J is TRBJ1-1; D uncertain. Germline V gives CDR1 MNHEY, CDR2 SVGAGI. The CDR3 totals 14 residues. Trimming left V 8 bases short and J 1 base short, with 14 bases between. The CDR3 protein is CASFLFAGNTEAFF. CDR3 nucleotides: TGTGCCAGCTTCCTCTTTGCGGGGAACACTGAAGCTTTCTTT.

The chain carries TRBV7-8 and TRBJ2-2; TRBD1 matches 7 bases. V lost 6 bases to trimming and J lost 4 bases; unmatched junction nucleotides: 8. The germline V gene has CDR1 SGHVS and CDR2 FQNEAQ. The CDR3 is 15 residues long. This CDR3 reads CASRRDRESTGELFF. The DNA for the CDR3 is TGTGCCAGCAGGCGTGACAGGGAGAGCACCGGGGAGCTGTTTTTT.

V and J are TRBV11-3 and TRBJ1-1; weak D call: TRBD1 (5 bases). The CDR3 is made up of 13 amino acids. CDR1 SGHNT and CDR2 YENEEA come from the germline V gene. V was shortened by 1 base and J by 4 bases, with 7 bases between the two germline ends. This chain's CDR3 is CASSLGGTTEAFF. DNA of the CDR3: TGTGCCAGCAGCTTAGGCGGGACCACTGAAGCTTTCTTT. Based on the CDR3 plus reference TRBV11-3 and TRBJ1-1, the full variable domain is EAGVVQSPRYKIIEKKQPVAFWCNPISGHNTLYWYLQNLGQGPELLIRYENEEAVDDSQLPKDRFSAERLKGVDSTLKIQPAELGDSAVYLCASSLGGTTEAFFGQGTRLTVV.